This passage covers 2 T cell receptor beta chains from one sample sequenced in a study of blood T cell repertoires in COVID-19. Only in-frame clones appear in the TCRdb table, and some are missing; sequencing was by immunoSEQ multiplex PCR. This table holds under 65,000 clones, 75% to 90% found once. Sequencing input: peripheral blood. Receptors were obtained from a man between 60 and 75 years old with COVID-19, enrolled during active disease.

The CDR3: CASSPGTDYTF. The CDR3 coding sequence is TGTGCCAGCAGTCCGGGGACAGACTACACCTTC. The rearrangement uses TRBV12-3 or TRBV12-4 and TRBJ1-2; 7 nucleotides line up with TRBD1. The CDR3 is made up of 11 amino acids. V lost 5 bases, J lost 10 bases, and 4 bases stayed unmatched.

This chain joins TRBV14 and TRBJ2-3; D gene uncertain. Germline V gene data show CDR1 as SGHDN and CDR2 as FVKESK. The CDR3 is 16 residues long. Trimming took off 4 bases at V and 1 base at J, with 15 bases between the two ends. The CDR3, as DNA: TGTGCCAGCAGCCCAGCCGGTGGAGTTGGCACAGATACGCAGTATTTT. This translates into CASSPAGGVGTDTQYF.